Given below is one TCR beta chain in context. Cohort assignment relied on participant-reported clinical history. Within 2 weeks of study entry, exposed participants had contacted a PCR-confirmed or clinician-diagnosed COVID-19 case. This entry comes from a study of blood T cell repertoires in COVID-19. Turning to the study itself: Samples representing acute and convalescent COVID-19 were sourced from the United States, Italy and Spain.

In the source study's methods: Reference gene primer amplification gave nucleated cell count estimates. TCRdb's copy holds only in-frame clones and misses some; the assay was immunoSEQ multiplex PCR. V, J and clone size are those of that table, while D and trimming were read from the DNA. The sample has about 190,000 clones; roughly 89% are singletons. Trimming pared 1 base from V and 7 bases from J, leaving 7 bases between. Germline V gives CDR1 SEHNR, CDR2 FQNEAQ (reference sequence). This CDR3 spans 12 amino acids. The specimen was PBMCs or T cells enriched from blood (not recorded which). The sequence came from a woman in her thirties who had been exposed to COVID-19. This chain joins TRBV7-9 and TRBJ1-1; D is undetermined. CDR3 coding DNA: TGTGCCAGCAGCTTAGGCACGGGTGAAGCTTTCTTT. As protein: CASSLGTGEAFF. Based on the CDR3 plus reference TRBV7-9 and TRBJ1-1, the full variable domain is DTGVSQNPRHKITKRGQNVTFRCDPISEHNRLYWYRQTLGQGPEFLTYFQNEAQLEKSRLLSDRFSAERPKGSFSTLEIQRTEQGDSAMYLCASSLGTGEAFFGQGTRLTVV.